What follows describes a single T cell receptor (beta chain). The sample comes from a study of blood T cell repertoires in COVID-19. The overall study: Some COVID-19 samples were acute and others convalescent; all came from the United States, Italy and Spain.

Germline CDR1 SGHKS, CDR2 YYEKEE (reference sequence). The V gene end was trimmed by 3 bases and the J gene end by 6 bases; junction bases not matched to a gene: 8. CDR3 size: 15 residues. In the original analysis: Amplified reference gene primers provided the basis for estimating nucleated cell counts. The table came from immunoSEQ multiplex PCR; TCRdb's copy has only in-frame clones and leaves some out. V, J and clone size reflect that table, while D and trimming were determined from the DNA. The profile shows 15,000 to 20,000 clones, 75% to 85% of them singletons. The chain employs TRBV5-5 and TRBJ1-1, with 10 bases that match TRBD1. Sequencing was performed on peripheral blood. The receptor was derived from a man at least 80 years old with acute or convalescent COVID-19. CDR3 protein: CASSYPTGGSSEAFF. The CDR3 region has the DNA TGTGCCAGCAGCTATCCGACAGGGGGCTCCTCTGAAGCTTTCTTT.